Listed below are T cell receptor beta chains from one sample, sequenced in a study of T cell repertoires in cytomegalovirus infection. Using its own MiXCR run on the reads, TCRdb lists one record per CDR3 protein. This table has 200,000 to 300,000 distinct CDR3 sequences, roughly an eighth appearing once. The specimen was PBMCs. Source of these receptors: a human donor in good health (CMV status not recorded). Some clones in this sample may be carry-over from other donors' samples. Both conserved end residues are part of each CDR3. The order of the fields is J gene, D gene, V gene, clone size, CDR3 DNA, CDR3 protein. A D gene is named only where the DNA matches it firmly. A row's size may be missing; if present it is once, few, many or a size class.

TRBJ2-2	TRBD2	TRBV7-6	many	TGTGCCAGCAGCCACCTAGAAGGGCGGGGGTTCACCGGGGAGCTGTTTTTT	CASSHLEGRGFTGELFF
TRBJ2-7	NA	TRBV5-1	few	TGCGCCAGCAGCTTCTCCTCTCTACGGGATAGTCTCCGCGAGCAGTACTTC	CASSFSSLRDSLREQYF
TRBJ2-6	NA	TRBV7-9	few	TGTGCCAGCAGCTCTACCTCTGGGGCCAACGTCCTGACTTTC	CASSSTSGANVLTF
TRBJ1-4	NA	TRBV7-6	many	TGTGCCAGCAGCGGCTCGGACGGAGAAAATGAAAAACTGTTTTTT	CASSGSDGENEKLFF
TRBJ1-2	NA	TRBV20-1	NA	TGCAGTGCTTCCGAGGGGGGGGACTATGGCTACACCTTC	CSASEGGDYGYTF
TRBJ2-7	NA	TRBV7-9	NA	TGTGCCAGCAGCTTGAGGGATGGGGACTCCTACGAGCAGTACTTC	CASSLRDGDSYEQYF
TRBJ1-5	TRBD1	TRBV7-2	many	TGTGCCAGCAGCTCAGACAGGGTTCAGCCCCAGCATTTT	CASSSDRVQPQHF
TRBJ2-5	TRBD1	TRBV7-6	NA	TGTGCCAGCAGCAGCGACAGGGTTGAGACCCAGTACTTC	CASSSDRVETQYF
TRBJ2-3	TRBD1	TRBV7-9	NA	TGTGCCAGCAGCTACGCCACAGGGGCGCCCACAGATACGCAGTATTTT	CASSYATGAPTDTQYF
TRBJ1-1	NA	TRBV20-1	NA	TGCAGTGCTAGAGGAGTATGGGACACTGAAGCTTTCTTT	CSARGVWDTEAFF
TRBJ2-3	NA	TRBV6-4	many	TGTGCCAGCAGTGACGGGGGGGGCAGCACAGATACGCAGTATTTT	CASSDGGGSTDTQYF
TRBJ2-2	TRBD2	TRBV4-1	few	TGCGCCAGCAGCCAAGATACGGGGGGGACACAGGCCACCGGGGAGCTGTTTTTT	CASSQDTGGTQATGELFF
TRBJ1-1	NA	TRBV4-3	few	TGCGCCAGCAGCCAAGATTCGGTCATGAACACTGAAGCTTTCTTT	CASSQDSVMNTEAFF
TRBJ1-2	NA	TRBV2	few	TGTGCCAGCAGTGCAGCTCTAACCTATGGCTACACCTTC	CASSAALTYGYTF
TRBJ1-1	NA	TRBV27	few	TGTGCCAGCAGTTTTCGACTCGGGAACACTGAAGCTTTCTTT	CASSFRLGNTEAFF
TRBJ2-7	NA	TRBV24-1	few	TGTGCCACCAGTGAACAGGGCTACGAGCAGTACTTC	CATSEQGYEQYF
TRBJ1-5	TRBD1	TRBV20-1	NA	TGCAGTGCTAGAGTAATGGGGACAGGTGACAATCAGCCCCAGCATTTT	CSARVMGTGDNQPQHF
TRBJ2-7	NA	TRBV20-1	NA	TGCAGTGCTGATACATCCAAGACAACCTACGAGCAGTACTTC	CSADTSKTTYEQYF
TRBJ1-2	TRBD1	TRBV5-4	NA	TGTGCCAGCAGCCAATGGGACAGGGCGGGCTATGGCTACACCTTC	CASSQWDRAGYGYTF
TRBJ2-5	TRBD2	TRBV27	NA	TGTGCCAGCAGTTCCTTAGGACTAGAAGAGACCCAGTACTTC	CASSSLGLEETQYF
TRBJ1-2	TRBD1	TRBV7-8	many	TGTGCCAGCAGCTTCAAGACAGGGACGGACCGGAGCGGCTACACCTTC	CASSFKTGTDRSGYTF
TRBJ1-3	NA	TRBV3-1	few	TGTGCCAGCAGCCAAGCTGGAAACACCATATATTTT	CASSQAGNTIYF
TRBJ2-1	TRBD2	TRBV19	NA	TGTGCCAGTAGCCTAGTGGGTAGCGGGAGGGTAAACAATGAGCAGTTCTTC	CASSLVGSGRVNNEQFF
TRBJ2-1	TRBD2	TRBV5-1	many	TGCGCCAGCAGCTTGGTAGGCGGGGGGGCGAATGAGCAGTTCTTC	CASSLVGGGANEQFF
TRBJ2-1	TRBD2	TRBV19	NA	TGTGCCAGTAGTAATTGGGAAATAGCGGGAGGATCCTACAATGAGCAGTTCTTC	CASSNWEIAGGSYNEQFF
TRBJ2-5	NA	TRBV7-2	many	TGTGCCAGCAGCCGCGGCGGGTTTGAGACCCAGTACTTC	CASSRGGFETQYF
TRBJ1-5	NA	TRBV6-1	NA	TGTGCCAGCAGTGAAGCTCGGGGGATTGGACAGCCCCAGCATTTT	CASSEARGIGQPQHF
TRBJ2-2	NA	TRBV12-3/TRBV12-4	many	TGTGCCAGCAGCCCTGCGGGGGCAAGAATCGGGGAGCTGTTTTTT	CASSPAGARIGELFF
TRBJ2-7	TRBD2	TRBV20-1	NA	TGCAGTGCTAGAGCGGGAGGGCCTTTGGGCGAGCAGTACTTC	CSARAGGPLGEQYF
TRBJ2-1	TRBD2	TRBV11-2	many	TGTGCCAGCAGCTCGGGACTAGCGGGATCTGGTAATGAGCAGTTCTTC	CASSSGLAGSGNEQFF
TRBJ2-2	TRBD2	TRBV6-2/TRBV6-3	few	TGTGCCGGGGGACTAGTACGCGGGGAGCTGTTTTTT	CAGGLVRGELFF
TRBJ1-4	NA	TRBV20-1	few	TGCAGTGCTAGAGATCGGGGGTTGGGCAGTGAAAAACTGTTTTTT	CSARDRGLGSEKLFF
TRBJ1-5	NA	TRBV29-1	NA	TGCAGCGTTGCCCAGAGCCTCAATAGCAATCAGCCCCAGCATTTT	CSVAQSLNSNQPQHF
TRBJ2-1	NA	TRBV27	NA	TGTGCCAGCAGTTTTTTTAGGGCAAGCTCCTACAATGAGCAGTTCTTC	CASSFFRASSYNEQFF
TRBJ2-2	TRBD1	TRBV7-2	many	TGTGCCAGCAGCTTAAGAGGGACAGGGACCGGGGAGCTGTTTTTT	CASSLRGTGTGELFF
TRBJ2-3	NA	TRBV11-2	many	TGTGCCAGCAGCGACCTGGGGCGCCGCACAGATACGCAGTATTTT	CASSDLGRRTDTQYF
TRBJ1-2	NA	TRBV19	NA	TGTGCCAGTAGTATAAAGGGTTACTATGGCTACACCTTC	CASSIKGYYGYTF
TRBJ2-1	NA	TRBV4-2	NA	TGTGCCAGCAGCCGAAGCGGGTCCTCTCAGGGCAATGAGCAGTTCTTC	CASSRSGSSQGNEQFF
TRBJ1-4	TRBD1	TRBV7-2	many	TGTGCCAGCAGCTCTCCTGGACAGGGGGCGTGGGAAAAACTGTTTTTT	CASSSPGQGAWEKLFF
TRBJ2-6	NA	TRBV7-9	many	TGTGCCAGCATTGGGGGGCTGGGGGCCAACGTCCTGACTTTC	CASIGGLGANVLTF
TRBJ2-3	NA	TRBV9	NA	TGTGCCAGCGGCTCCGCTTCTCTTAGCACAGATACGCAGTATTTT	CASGSASLSTDTQYF
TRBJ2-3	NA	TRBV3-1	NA	TGTGCCAGCAGCCTTGGAGGGGGGGCGAAGTCAGATACGCAGTATTTT	CASSLGGGAKSDTQYF
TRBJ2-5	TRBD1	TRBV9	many	TGTGCCAGCAGCACGCGACAGGGGAACCAAGAGACCCAGTACTTC	CASSTRQGNQETQYF
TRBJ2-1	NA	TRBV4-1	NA	TGCGCCAGCAGCCAAGAGGGGGCCGGGGGTGAGCAGTTCTTC	CASSQEGAGGEQFF
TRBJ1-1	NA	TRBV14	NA	TGTGCCAGCAGCCTCCGATCGGGGGGGCAGGGCACTGAAGCTTTCTTT	CASSLRSGGQGTEAFF